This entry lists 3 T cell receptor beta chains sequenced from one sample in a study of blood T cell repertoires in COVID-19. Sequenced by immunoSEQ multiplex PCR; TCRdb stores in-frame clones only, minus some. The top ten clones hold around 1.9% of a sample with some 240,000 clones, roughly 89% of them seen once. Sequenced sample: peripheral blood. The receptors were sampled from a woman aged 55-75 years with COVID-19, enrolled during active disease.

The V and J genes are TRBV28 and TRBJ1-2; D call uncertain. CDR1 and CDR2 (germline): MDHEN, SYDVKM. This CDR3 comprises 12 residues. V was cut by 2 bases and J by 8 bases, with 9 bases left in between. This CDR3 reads CASSLEGFGYTF. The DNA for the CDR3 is TGTGCCAGCAGTTTAGAGGGATTCGGCTACACCTTC.

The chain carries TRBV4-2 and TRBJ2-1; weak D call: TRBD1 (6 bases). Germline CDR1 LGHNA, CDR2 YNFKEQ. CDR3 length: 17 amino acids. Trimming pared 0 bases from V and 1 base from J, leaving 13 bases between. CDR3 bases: TGTGCCAGCAGCCAAGAAGGGGGATCGGGGTCCTACAATGAGCAGTTCTTC. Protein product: CASSQEGGSGSYNEQFF.

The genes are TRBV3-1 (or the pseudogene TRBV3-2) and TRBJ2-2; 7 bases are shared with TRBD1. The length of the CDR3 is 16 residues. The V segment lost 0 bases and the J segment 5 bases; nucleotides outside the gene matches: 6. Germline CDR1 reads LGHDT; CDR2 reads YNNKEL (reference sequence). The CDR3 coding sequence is TGTGCCAGCAGCCAAGAAAGGACAGGTTATACCGGGGAGCTGTTTTTT. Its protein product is CASSQERTGYTGELFF.